The 12 T cell receptor beta chains listed next were all sequenced from one sample in a study of cytomegalovirus exposure and HLA in healthy donors. The study ran its PCR with 60 Vbeta and 13 Jbeta primers. Sequencing used immunoSEQ multiplex PCR; TCRdb keeps in-frame clones, though not all of them. The table records 150,000 to 200,000 clones, 60% to 80% of them present only once. Sequencing was done on a sample of PBMCs. Receptors originate from a man aged 50-59 years in good health and CMV-seropositive.

This clone was observed a single time. The gene calls are TRBV5-1 and TRBJ2-5; 10 bases fit TRBD2. CDR3 size: 16 residues. Germline V gene sequence: CDR1 SGHRS, CDR2 YFSETQ. The V gene end was trimmed by 4 bases and the J gene end by 2 bases; junction bases not matched to a gene: 8. The CDR3 coding sequence is TGCGCCAGCAGCCGAGGAGCGGGGGGGAGGCAAGAGACCCAGTACTTC. It is translated as CASSRGAGGRQETQYF. Using reference TRBV5-1 and TRBJ2-5 for the parts outside the CDR3, the full variable domain is KAGVTQTPRYLIKTRGQQVTLSCSPISGHRSVSWYQQTPGQGLQFLFEYFSETQRNKGNFPGRFSGRQFSNSRSEMNVSTLELGDSALYLCASSRGAGGRQETQYFGPGTRLLVL.

The chain uses TRBV11-2 and TRBJ2-1; 7 nucleotides agree with TRBD2. V lost 5 bases and J lost 9; bases outside the gene matches: 7. Germline V gene data show CDR1 as SGHAT and CDR2 as FQNNGV. The length of the CDR3 is 13 residues. The CDR3 nucleotides are TGTGCCAGCAGCCGGGGGGAGGGTGGTGAGCAGTTCTTC. Its translation: CASSRGEGGEQFF.

The rearrangement joins TRBV18 to TRBJ1-6; 9 bases agree with TRBD1. V gave up 6 bases and J gave up 8 bases; unmatched junction bases: 8. The CDR3 is 15 amino acids. Germline CDR1 and CDR2: KGHSH and LQKENI. The CDR3 DNA is TGTGCCAGCTCGCGAACAGGGGGCACTCATTCACCCCTCCACTTT. Residues: CASSRTGGTHSPLHF.

This clone appeared a few times. The chain employs TRBV11-2 and TRBJ2-7; TRBD1 agrees at 7 bases. The germline V gene encodes CDR1 SGHAT and CDR2 FQNNGV. Trimming removed 5 bases from V and 6 bases from J; junction bases left unmatched: 13. The CDR3 has 15 residues. CDR3 loop: CASSEAGRGISEQYF. The CDR3, as DNA: TGTGCCAGCAGCGAAGCCGGCAGGGGGATAAGCGAGCAGTACTTC.

The chain couples TRBV28 to TRBJ1-2, with 8 bases that match TRBD1. With 5 bases clipped from V and 0 bases from J, the junction kept 5 bases outside the gene matches. This CDR3 spans 15 amino acids. CDR1 is MDHEN and CDR2 is SYDVKM in the germline V gene. Written as DNA, the CDR3 is TGTGCCAGCAGTGACCAGGGGGCGGCTAACTATGGCTACACCTTC. Its protein is CASSDQGAANYGYTF.

The chain has TRBV11-1 and TRBJ2-1, with TRBD2 matching 8 bases. This CDR3 has 15 residues. The germline gives CDR1 SGHAT, CDR2 FQDESV (reference sequence). V was clipped by 3 bases and J by 5 bases; unmatched bases: 6. The CDR3 loop is CASSFRTSKNNEQFF. The CDR3 DNA reads TGTGCCAGCAGCTTCCGGACTAGCAAGAACAATGAGCAGTTCTTC.

This clone was found once. The chain links TRBV19 to TRBJ1-4; 9 bases line up with TRBD1. With 6 bases clipped from V and 8 bases from J, the junction kept 10 bases outside the gene matches. This CDR3 comprises 15 residues. The germline CDR1 and CDR2 sequences are LNHDA and SQIVND (reference sequence). The CDR3 bases are TGTGCCAGTAGCCTTCGGACAGGGGTTTCCGAAAAACTGTTTTTT. Protein product: CASSLRTGVSEKLFF.

J is TRBJ2-3 and V is TRBV14; weak D call: TRBD1 (5 bases). The germline gives CDR1 SGHDN, CDR2 FVKESK. The V gene lost 0 bases and the J gene lost 2 bases, with 18 bases spanning the gap. This CDR3 region has 18 residues. This CDR3 reads CASSQEVMTDRDTDTQYF. The CDR3 DNA is TGTGCCAGCAGCCAAGAAGTCATGACCGACAGAGACACAGATACGCAGTATTTT.

The rearrangement joins TRBV2 to TRBJ2-2, with a tentative D call TRBD2 (5 bases). Germline lookup yields CDR1 SNHLY and CDR2 FYNNEI. The CDR3 extends over 11 amino acids. The V end was cut by 6 bases, the J end by 9 bases, with 8 bases between. The CDR3 protein is CASSLARELFF. CDR3 bases: TGTGCCAGCAGCCTAGCCCGGGAGCTGTTTTTT.

The gene calls are TRBV15 and TRBJ1-5; the match to TRBD1 covers 8 bases. The ends lost 0 bases at V and 6 bases at J; junction bases unmatched: 4. This CDR3 region has 15 residues. Germline V gene lookup returns CDR1 LNHNV and CDR2 YYDKDF (reference sequence). The CDR3 coding sequence is TGTGCCACCAGCAGAGATCACACAGGGGGTCAGCCCCAGCATTTT. This codes for CATSRDHTGGQPQHF.

This sequence joins TRBV4-3 and TRBJ2-3, with 8 bases that match TRBD2. The length of the CDR3 is 18 residues. CDR1 and CDR2 (germline): LGHNA, YSLEER. The V gene end was trimmed by 1 base and the J gene end by 0 bases; junction bases not matched to a gene: 9. The CDR3: CASSQARVERGSTDTQYF. Here the CDR3 DNA reads TGCGCCAGCAGCCAAGCTCGAGTGGAGCGGGGGAGCACAGATACGCAGTATTTT.

V gene TRBV7-2 combines with J gene TRBJ2-1; 7 nucleotides align to TRBD2. The CDR3 contains 15 residues. Trimming took 7 bases from V and 0 from J; bases not matched to a gene: 6. Germline V gene sequence: CDR1 SGHTA, CDR2 FQGNSA. The CDR3 reads CASKTGGYSYNEQFF. The CDR3 bases are TGTGCCAGCAAGACCGGGGGGTACTCCTACAATGAGCAGTTCTTC.